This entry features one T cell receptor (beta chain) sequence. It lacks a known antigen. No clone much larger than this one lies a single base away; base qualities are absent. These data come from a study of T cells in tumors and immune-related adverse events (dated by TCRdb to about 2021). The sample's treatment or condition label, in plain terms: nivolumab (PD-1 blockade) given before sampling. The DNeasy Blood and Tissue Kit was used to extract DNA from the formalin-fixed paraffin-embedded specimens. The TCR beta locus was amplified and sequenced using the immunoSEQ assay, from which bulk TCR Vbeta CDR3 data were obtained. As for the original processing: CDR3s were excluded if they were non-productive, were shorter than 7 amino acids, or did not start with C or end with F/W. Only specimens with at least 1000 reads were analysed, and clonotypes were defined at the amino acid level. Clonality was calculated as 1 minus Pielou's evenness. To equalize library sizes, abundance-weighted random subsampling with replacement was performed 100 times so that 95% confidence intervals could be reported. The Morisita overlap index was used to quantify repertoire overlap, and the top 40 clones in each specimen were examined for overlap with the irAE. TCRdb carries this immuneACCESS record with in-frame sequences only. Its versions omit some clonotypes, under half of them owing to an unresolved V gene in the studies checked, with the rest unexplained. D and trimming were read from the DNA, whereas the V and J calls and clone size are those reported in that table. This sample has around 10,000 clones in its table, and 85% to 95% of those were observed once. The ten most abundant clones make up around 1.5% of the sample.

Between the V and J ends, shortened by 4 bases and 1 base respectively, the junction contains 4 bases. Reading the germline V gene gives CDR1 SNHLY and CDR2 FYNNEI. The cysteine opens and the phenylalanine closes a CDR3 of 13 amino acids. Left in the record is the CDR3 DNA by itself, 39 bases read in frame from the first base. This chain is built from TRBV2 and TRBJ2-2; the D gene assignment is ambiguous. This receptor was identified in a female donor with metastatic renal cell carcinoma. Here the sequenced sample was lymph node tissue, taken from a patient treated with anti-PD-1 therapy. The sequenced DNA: TGTGCCAGCAGTGCCGAGAACACCGGGGAGCTGTTTTTT. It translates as CASSAENTGELFF.